This is a list of T cell receptor beta chains from one sample in a study of shared clonotypes between healthy human individuals. Method: immunoSEQ multiplex PCR; TCRdb's copy keeps in-frame clones and lacks some. Of about 2,500,000 clones in the sample, around 94% were seen once. Sequencing input: naive CD4+ T cells sorted from blood. These TCRs come from a young man in good health. Each CDR3 is given with its conserved first and last residue. D genes are given only for firm matches. Where a row states a size, it is once, few, many or the class of an expanded clone; other rows omit it.

clone size: .; J gene: TRBJ1-2; D gene: TRBD1; CDR3 length: 15; V gene: TRBV9; CDR3 protein: CASSVGQGALYGYTF; CDR3 DNA: TGTGCCAGCAGCGTAGGTCAGGGGGCATTATATGGCTACACCTTC
clone size: .; J gene: TRBJ2-7; D gene: .; CDR3 length: 14; V gene: TRBV30; CDR3 protein: CAWSALYKLDEQYF; CDR3 DNA: TGTGCCTGGAGTGCCCTCTATAAACTGGACGAGCAGTACTTC
clone size: .; J gene: TRBJ1-2; D gene: TRBD1; CDR3 length: 14; V gene: TRBV5-4; CDR3 protein: CASSLAGGGGGYTF; CDR3 DNA: TGTGCCAGCAGCTTGGCAGGGGGCGGAGGTGGCTACACCTTC
clone size: .; J gene: TRBJ2-3; D gene: .; CDR3 length: 10; V gene: TRBV30; CDR3 protein: CAWGRDTQYF; CDR3 DNA: TGTGCCTGGGGGAGGGATACGCAGTATTTT
clone size: .; J gene: TRBJ2-5; D gene: TRBD2; CDR3 length: 17; V gene: TRBV5-1; CDR3 protein: CASSFSGQPGGPQTQYF; CDR3 DNA: TGCGCCAGCAGCTTTTCGGGTCAACCGGGAGGGCCACAGACCCAGTACTTC
clone size: .; J gene: TRBJ2-7; D gene: TRBD1; CDR3 length: 16; V gene: TRBV18; CDR3 protein: CASSPTVGQAPYEQYF; CDR3 DNA: TGTGCCAGCTCACCAACAGTGGGACAGGCCCCCTACGAGCAGTACTTC
clone size: .; J gene: TRBJ2-7; D gene: .; CDR3 length: 14; V gene: TRBV16; CDR3 protein: CASSLLRGSYEQYF; CDR3 DNA: TGTGCCAGCAGCCTATTACGAGGGAGTTACGAGCAGTACTTC
clone size: .; J gene: TRBJ2-3; D gene: TRBD1; CDR3 length: 14; V gene: TRBV11-3; CDR3 protein: CASSRQGVTDTQYF; CDR3 DNA: TGTGCCAGCAGCCGACAGGGGGTCACAGATACGCAGTATTTT
clone size: few; J gene: TRBJ1-5; D gene: .; CDR3 length: 11; V gene: TRBV6-6; CDR3 protein: CASTSTGPQHF; CDR3 DNA: TGTGCCAGCACTTCCACCGGGCCCCAGCATTTT
clone size: .; J gene: TRBJ2-1; D gene: TRBD2; CDR3 length: 14; V gene: TRBV5-1; CDR3 protein: CASSEAGGPREQFF; CDR3 DNA: TGCGCCAGCAGCGAAGCGGGAGGTCCGCGGGAGCAGTTCTTC
clone size: .; J gene: TRBJ1-5; D gene: .; CDR3 length: 14; V gene: TRBV6-1; CDR3 protein: CATLGGSWDQPQHF; CDR3 DNA: TGTGCCACCCTGGGAGGGAGTTGGGATCAGCCCCAGCATTTT
clone size: .; J gene: TRBJ2-5; D gene: TRBD2; CDR3 length: 17; V gene: TRBV5-1; CDR3 protein: CASTLGPSGGARETQYF; CDR3 DNA: TGCGCCAGCACCCTGGGGCCTAGCGGGGGGGCCCGAGAGACCCAGTACTTC
clone size: .; J gene: TRBJ1-5; D gene: TRBD1; CDR3 length: 15; V gene: TRBV27; CDR3 protein: CASKLTGFSNQPQHF; CDR3 DNA: TGTGCCAGCAAACTGACAGGGTTTAGCAATCAGCCCCAGCATTTT
clone size: .; J gene: TRBJ2-6; D gene: .; CDR3 length: 15; V gene: TRBV19; CDR3 protein: CASSIAVSGANVLTF; CDR3 DNA: TGTGCCAGTAGTATAGCGGTCTCTGGGGCCAACGTCCTGACTTTC
clone size: .; J gene: TRBJ2-7; D gene: TRBD2; CDR3 length: 16; V gene: TRBV7-9; CDR3 protein: CASSLVPSGGTYEQYF; CDR3 DNA: TGTGCCAGCAGCTTAGTGCCTAGCGGGGGGACGTACGAGCAGTACTTC
clone size: once; J gene: TRBJ2-7; D gene: .; CDR3 length: 13; V gene: TRBV5-1; CDR3 protein: CASSSYASYEQYF; CDR3 DNA: TGCGCCAGCAGCTCCTACGCCTCCTACGAGCAGTACTTC